Included here is one T cell receptor beta chain sequence, with context. Its matching antigen is unknown. Profiled with immunoSEQ multiplex PCR; TCRdb holds only in-frame clones, not every one. The repertoire holds 30,000 or so clones, with roughly two thirds as singletons. The ends were cut back, 5 bases at V and 5 bases at J, with 6 bases in the middle. CDR1 is MDHEN and CDR2 is SYDVKM in the germline V gene. This CDR3 spans 11 amino acids. This sample was included in a study of vaccination effects on CD4 cells after COVID-19. Prior to sequencing, the ViraFEST assay stimulated PBMC with viral peptide pools, which expanded the antigen-specific CD4+ T cells. Culturing for roughly 9 days preceded CD4+ T cell isolation. Cells had half their medium changed to IL-2 medium on days 3 and 7.

This TCR was sampled from a human donor who received a COVID-19 vaccine. The sequences come from CD4+ T cells from PBMCs cultured with HCoV-229E spike peptides, collected before COVID-19 vaccination. The chain links TRBV28 to TRBJ1-1; unclear D gene. This chain's CDR3 is CASSPGTEAFF. DNA for the CDR3: TGTGCCAGCAGTCCGGGGACTGAAGCTTTCTTT.